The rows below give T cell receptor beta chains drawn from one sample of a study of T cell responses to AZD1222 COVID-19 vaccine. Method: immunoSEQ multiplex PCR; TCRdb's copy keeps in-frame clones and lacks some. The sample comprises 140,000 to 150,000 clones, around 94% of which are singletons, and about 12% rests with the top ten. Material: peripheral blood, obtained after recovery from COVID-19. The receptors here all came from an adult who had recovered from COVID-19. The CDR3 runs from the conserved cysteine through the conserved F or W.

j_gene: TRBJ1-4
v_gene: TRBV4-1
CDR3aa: CASSRTGEVEKLFF

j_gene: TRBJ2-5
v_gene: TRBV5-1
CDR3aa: CASSFGAETQYF

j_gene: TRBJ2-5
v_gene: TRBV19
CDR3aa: CASGDRGSETQYF

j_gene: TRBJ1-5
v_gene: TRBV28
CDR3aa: CASSSGGLGNQPQHF

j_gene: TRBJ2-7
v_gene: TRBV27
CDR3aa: CASSRDRSLGGEQYF

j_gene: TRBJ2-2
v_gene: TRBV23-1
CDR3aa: CASSQLVQTTGELFF

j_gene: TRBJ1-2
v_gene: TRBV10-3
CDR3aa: CAISEYVGDRYGYTF

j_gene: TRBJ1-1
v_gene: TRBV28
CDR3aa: CASSYRVNTEAFF

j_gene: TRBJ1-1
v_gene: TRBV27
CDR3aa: CASSPGVNTEAFF

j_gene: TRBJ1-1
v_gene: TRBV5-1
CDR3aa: CASSLEGDLSGAFF

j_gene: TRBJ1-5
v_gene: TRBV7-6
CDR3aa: CASTTARWRSQPQHF

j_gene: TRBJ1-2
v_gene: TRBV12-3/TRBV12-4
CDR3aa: CASSLEGIYGYTF

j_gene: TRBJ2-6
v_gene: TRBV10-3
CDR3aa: CAISGGAGANVLTF

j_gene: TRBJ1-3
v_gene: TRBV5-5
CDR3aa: CASSLTGGGNTIYF

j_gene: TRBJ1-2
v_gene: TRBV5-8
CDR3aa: CASSFARNGYTF

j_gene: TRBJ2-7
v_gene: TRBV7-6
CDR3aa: CASSSLGGTEQYF

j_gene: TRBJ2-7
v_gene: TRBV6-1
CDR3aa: CASSEYNMDASYEQYF

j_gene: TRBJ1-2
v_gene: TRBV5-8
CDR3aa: CEGTRKEVGGYTF

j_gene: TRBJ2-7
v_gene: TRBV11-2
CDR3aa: CASSLDRGSGAYEQYF

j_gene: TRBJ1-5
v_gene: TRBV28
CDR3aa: CASKSGGQPQHF

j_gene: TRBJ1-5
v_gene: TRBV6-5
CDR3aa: CASSYGKDAQPQHF

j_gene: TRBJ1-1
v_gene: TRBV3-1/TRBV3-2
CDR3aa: CASSAPDRDEENTEAFF

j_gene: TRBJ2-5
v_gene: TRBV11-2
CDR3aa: CASSPGQPQETQYF

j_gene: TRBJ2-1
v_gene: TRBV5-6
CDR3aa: CASSVRVSEQFF

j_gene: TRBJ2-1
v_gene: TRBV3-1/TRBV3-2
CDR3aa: CASSPPFGAGTGRENEQFF

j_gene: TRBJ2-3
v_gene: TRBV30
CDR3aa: CAWNGGGTDTQYF

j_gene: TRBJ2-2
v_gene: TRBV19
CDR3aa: CASSRNTNTGELFF

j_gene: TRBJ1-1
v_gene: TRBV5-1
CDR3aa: CASSLELTGGSEAFF

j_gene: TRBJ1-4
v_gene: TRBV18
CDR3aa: CASSLRAPNEKLFF

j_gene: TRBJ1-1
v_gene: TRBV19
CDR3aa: CASTLYWDSTEAFF

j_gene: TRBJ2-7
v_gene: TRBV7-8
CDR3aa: CASSVRATLSYEQYF

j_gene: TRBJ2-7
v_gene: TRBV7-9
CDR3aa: CASSVLGKQYF

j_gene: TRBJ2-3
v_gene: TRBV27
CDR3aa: CASSRTHTDTQYF

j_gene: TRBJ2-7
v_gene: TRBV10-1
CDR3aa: CASSGSTGISYEQYF

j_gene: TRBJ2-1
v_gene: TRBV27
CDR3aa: CASSSRDRGLTSWFF

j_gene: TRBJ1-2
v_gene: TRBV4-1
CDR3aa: CASRSRTGEDYGYTF

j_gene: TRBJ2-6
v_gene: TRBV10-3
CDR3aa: CAISEGFGANVLTF

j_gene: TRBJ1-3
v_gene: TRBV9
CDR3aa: CASSPRVGGTGNTIYF

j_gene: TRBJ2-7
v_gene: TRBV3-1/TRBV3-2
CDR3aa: CASSHGLAGGSYEQYF

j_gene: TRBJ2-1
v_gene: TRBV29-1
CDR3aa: CSVGGRARLAGDNNEQFF

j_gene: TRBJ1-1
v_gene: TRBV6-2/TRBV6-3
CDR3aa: CASSYLGGNTEAFF

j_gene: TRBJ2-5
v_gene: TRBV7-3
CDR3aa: CASSPTGGPQETQYF

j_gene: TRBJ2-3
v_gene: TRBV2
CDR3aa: CASRGSPGGTSGRSTDTQYF

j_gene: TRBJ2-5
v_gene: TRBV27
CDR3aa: CASSSRTSGRAKTQYF

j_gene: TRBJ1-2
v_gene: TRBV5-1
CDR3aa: CASSLEGDRGYTF

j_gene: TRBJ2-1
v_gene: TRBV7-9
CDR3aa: CASSLGRGRSSYNEQFF

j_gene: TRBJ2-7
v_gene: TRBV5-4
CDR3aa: CASSPAPDRFYEQYF

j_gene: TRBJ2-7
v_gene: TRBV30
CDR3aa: CAWSEGYEQYF

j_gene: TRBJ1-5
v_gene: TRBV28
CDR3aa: CASSPRGLIHF

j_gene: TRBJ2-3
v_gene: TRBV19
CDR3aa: CASSRGQGGDTQYF

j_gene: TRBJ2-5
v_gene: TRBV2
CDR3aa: CASGREGLETQYF

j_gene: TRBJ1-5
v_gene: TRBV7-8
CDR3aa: CASSPGGYNQPQHF